This is a list of T cell receptor beta chains from one sample in a study of blood T cells in healthy people across ages. TCRdb re-analysed the 5' RACE reads in MiXCR, keeping a single row per CDR3 protein. The sample includes around 800,000 distinct CDR3 sequences, under 30% of them seen just once. This sample was also put to use in a study of T cells of mothers and their children.

The sequenced sample was blood. All receptors come from a boy aged 10-17 years in good health. Each CDR3 is given with its conserved first and last residue. Each record gives: V gene, J gene, clone size, D gene, CDR3 protein, CDR3 DNA. The D gene is left open where the match is weak. Not every row has a clone size; where given, it reads once, few, many or a size class.

TRBV2	TRBJ2-5	few	TRBD1	CASSSETGHQETQYF	TGTGCCAGCAGTTCCGAGACAGGGCACCAAGAGACCCAGTACTTC
TRBV6-2/TRBV6-3	TRBJ1-1	NA	TRBD1	CASNSYGTGFSEAFF	TGTGCCAGCAACAGCTACGGGACAGGGTTTTCTGAAGCTTTCTTT
TRBV5-1	TRBJ2-5	NA	TRBD1	CASSLWGTGPQETQYF	TGCGCCAGCAGCTTGTGGGGGACAGGGCCGCAAGAGACCCAGTACTTC
TRBV12-3/TRBV12-4	TRBJ2-3	NA	TRBD1	CASSRTGSTQYF	TGTGCCAGCAGTCGGACAGGCAGTACGCAGTATTTT
TRBV9	TRBJ1-4	NA	NA	CASSPTIRGSEKLFF	TGTGCCAGCAGCCCTACTATAAGGGGGAGTGAAAAACTGTTTTTT
TRBV6-1	TRBJ2-2	few	TRBD2	CASTPRLAGGKNTGELFF	TGTGCCAGCACTCCAAGACTAGCGGGGGGGAAGAACACCGGGGAGCTGTTTTTT
TRBV12-3/TRBV12-4	TRBJ2-7	few	NA	CASRGGRYEQYF	TGTGCCAGCAGGGGGGGGCGGTACGAGCAGTACTTC
TRBV20-1	TRBJ1-1	NA	TRBD1	CSASNDRGWTEAFF	TGCAGTGCTTCCAACGACAGGGGGTGGACTGAAGCTTTCTTT
TRBV5-4	TRBJ1-1	NA	NA	CASSLIGNLGGTEAFF	TGTGCCAGCAGCTTGATCGGTAACCTAGGAGGCACTGAAGCTTTCTTT
TRBV10-3	TRBJ1-5	NA	NA	CAIGEWRARQPQHF	TGTGCCATCGGGGAGTGGCGGGCAAGGCAGCCCCAGCATTTT
TRBV3-1	TRBJ2-3	few	NA	CASSQDPVILTDTQYF	TGTGCCAGCAGCCAAGATCCAGTAATTTTAACAGATACGCAGTATTTT
TRBV10-3	TRBJ2-6	few	TRBD1	CAIQDTGAAGANVLTF	TGTGCCATCCAGGATACAGGGGCAGCCGGGGCCAACGTCCTGACTTTC
TRBV6-6	TRBJ1-1	few	NA	CASRNPDLDTETFF	TGTGCCAGCCGAAATCCCGATTTGGACACTGAAACTTTCTTT
TRBV27	TRBJ2-7	few	TRBD1	CASRDRGKYEQYF	TGTGCCAGCAGGGACAGGGGGAAGTACGAGCAGTACTTC
TRBV3-1	TRBJ2-1	few	NA	CANSQDPAEQFF	TGTGCCAACAGCCAAGACCCCGCTGAGCAGTTCTTC
TRBV5-5	TRBJ2-1	NA	NA	CAGSLDFYNEQFF	TGTGCCGGCAGCTTGGATTTTTACAATGAGCAGTTCTTC
TRBV28	TRBJ1-6	NA	NA	CASSLYRDSSYNSPLHF	TGTGCCAGCAGTCTCTACAGAGATAGCTCCTATAATTCACCCCTCCACTTT
TRBV4-1	TRBJ1-6	few	TRBD1	CASSQLQGSNSPLHF	TGCGCCAGCAGCCAGCTACAGGGGTCCAATTCACCCCTCCACTTT
TRBV7-2	TRBJ2-1	NA	TRBD2	CASSFPGGAQINEQFF	TGTGCCAGCAGCTTCCCCGGGGGGGCGCAGATAAATGAGCAGTTCTTC
TRBV12-3/TRBV12-4	TRBJ2-7	few	TRBD1	CASSPRGTGVKEQYF	TGTGCCAGCAGCCCCCGTGGGACAGGGGTGAAAGAGCAGTACTTC
TRBV27	TRBJ2-5	NA	TRBD2	CASSLSYSGGQETQYF	TGTGCCAGCAGTTTATCGTACTCGGGGGGGCAGGAGACCCAGTACTTC
TRBV18	TRBJ2-7	few	TRBD1	CASSPYQGAQDDEQYF	TGTGCCAGCTCACCATATCAGGGGGCGCAAGACGACGAGCAGTACTTC
TRBV29-1	TRBJ1-3	NA	NA	CSVVAGSGNTIYF	TGCAGCGTTGTAGCGGGGAGTGGAAACACCATATATTTT
TRBV6-6	TRBJ2-5	many	TRBD1	CASKQGVLETQYF	TGTGCCAGCAAACAGGGGGTGTTAGAGACCCAGTACTTC
TRBV3-1	TRBJ1-2	NA	TRBD1	CASSPRGTGGSGYTF	TGTGCCAGCAGCCCCAGGGGGACAGGGGGCAGTGGCTACACCTTC
TRBV29-1	TRBJ1-1	NA	NA	CSVGENPNTEAFF	TGCAGCGTTGGCGAGAACCCGAACACTGAAGCTTTCTTT
TRBV10-2	TRBJ2-7	few	NA	CASSETRARSYEQYF	TGCGCCAGCAGTGAGACCAGAGCCCGATCCTACGAGCAGTACTTC
TRBV5-4	TRBJ1-6	few	NA	CASSAAPTGINSPLHF	TGTGCCAGCAGCGCGGCCCCGACAGGAATCAATTCACCCCTCCACTTT
TRBV7-2	TRBJ2-7	many	NA	CASSQGRSYEQYF	TGTGCCAGCAGCCAGGGACGATCCTACGAGCAGTACTTC
TRBV29-1	TRBJ2-1	few	TRBD2	CSVSRELNEQFF	TGCAGCGTTTCGCGGGAGCTCAATGAGCAGTTCTTC
TRBV29-1	TRBJ2-5	once	NA	CSVGLARWETQYF	TGCAGCGTTGGTCTAGCTAGGTGGGAGACCCAGTACTTC
TRBV5-1	TRBJ1-1	NA	NA	CASSLSSGVMNTEAFF	TGCGCCAGCAGCTTAAGCTCAGGGGTTATGAACACTGAAGCTTTCTTT
TRBV9	TRBJ2-1	few	NA	CASSSSSGPSYNEQFF	TGTGCCAGCAGCTCCTCGAGCGGGCCCTCCTACAATGAGCAGTTCTTC
TRBV28	TRBJ1-2	NA	TRBD1	CASRPTGAGGYTF	TGTGCCAGCAGACCTACAGGGGCAGGAGGCTACACCTTC
TRBV7-2	TRBJ2-2	NA	NA	CASSLRDTANTGELFF	TGTGCCAGCAGCCTACGGGACACCGCGAACACCGGGGAGCTGTTTTTT
TRBV2	TRBJ2-2	once	TRBD2	CASRRTSGGIGELFF	TGTGCCAGCAGACGGACTAGCGGGGGAATCGGGGAGCTGTTTTTT
TRBV20-1	TRBJ2-3	NA	TRBD1	CSAGGQVPDTQYF	TGCAGTGCTGGGGGACAGGTCCCAGATACGCAGTATTTT
TRBV7-2	TRBJ2-5	NA	NA	CDSSLVSQETQYF	TGTGACAGCAGCTTAGTATCCCAAGAGACCCAGTACTTC
TRBV2	TRBJ2-1	NA	TRBD2	CASSANSGLAGENVRQFF	TGTGCCAGCAGTGCTAACTCGGGACTAGCGGGGGAAAATGTGCGGCAGTTCTTC
TRBV6-4	TRBJ2-2	NA	NA	CASSEGQKATTGELFF	TGTGCCAGCAGTGAAGGGCAGAAAGCGACCACCGGGGAGCTGTTTTTT
TRBV9	TRBJ1-2	NA	TRBD1	CASSTRQGNYGYTF	TGTGCCAGCAGCACCAGACAGGGGAACTATGGCTACACCTTC
TRBV7-2	TRBJ1-1	few	TRBD1	CASSRTWTGGMGTEAFF	TGTGCCAGCAGCCGAACCTGGACAGGGGGCATGGGCACTGAAGCTTTCTTT
TRBV10-3	TRBJ1-1	NA	NA	CAISRGGDLAEAFF	TGTGCCATCAGTAGGGGGGGGGATCTCGCTGAAGCTTTCTTT
TRBV10-3	TRBJ2-2	NA	NA	CAISERQGDGELFF	TGTGCCATCAGTGAGAGGCAGGGTGACGGGGAGCTGTTTTTT
TRBV7-2	TRBJ1-1	few	NA	CASSLHPNTEAFF	TGTGCCAGCAGCCTTCACCCGAACACTGAAGCTTTCTTT
TRBV29-1	TRBJ1-2	NA	NA	CSVKQGSNYGYTF	TGCAGCGTTAAACAGGGCTCTAACTATGGCTACACCTTC
TRBV7-2	TRBJ1-4	NA	NA	CASSSPQLNEKLFF	TGTGCCAGCAGCTCACCCCAGCTTAATGAAAAACTGTTTTTT
TRBV7-8	TRBJ2-5	NA	NA	CASSPPSLRFRRGTQYF	TGTGCCAGCAGCCCCCCCAGTCTACGATTCCGCAGAGGGACCCAGTACTTC
TRBV2	TRBJ1-6	NA	NA	CASKFGHDGSPLHF	TGTGCCAGCAAATTCGGACATGACGGTTCACCCCTCCACTTT
TRBV4-1	TRBJ1-1	NA	NA	CASSQVIGGQGTFEAFF	TGCGCCAGCAGCCAAGTTATTGGGGGACAAGGAACGTTTGAAGCTTTCTTT
TRBV28	TRBJ1-1	NA	NA	CASSSLIMNTEAFF	TGTGCCAGCAGTTCGCTTATCATGAACACTGAAGCTTTCTTT
TRBV28	TRBJ2-5	NA	TRBD1	CASSPSQGRKETQYF	TGTGCCAGCAGTCCATCACAGGGGAGAAAAGAGACCCAGTACTTC
TRBV11-2	TRBJ2-7	NA	NA	CASSFQMSSYEQYF	TGTGCCAGCAGCTTTCAGATGAGCTCCTACGAGCAGTACTTC
TRBV10-3	TRBJ2-1	NA	TRBD2	CAISESTSSGGYNEQFF	TGTGCCATCAGTGAGTCGACCTCCAGCGGGGGTTACAATGAGCAGTTCTTC
TRBV6-5	TRBJ2-7	few	TRBD1	CASSYLSGGSYEQYF	TGTGCCAGCAGTTACCTTTCAGGGGGCTCCTACGAGCAGTACTTC
TRBV6-2/TRBV6-3	TRBJ1-4	few	NA	CASIRDGFNEKLFF	TGTGCCAGCATACGGGACGGATTTAATGAAAAACTGTTTTTT
TRBV3-1	TRBJ1-1	few	TRBD1	CASSQDPLQGATEAFF	TGTGCCAGCAGCCAAGATCCCTTACAGGGGGCGACTGAAGCTTTCTTT
TRBV20-1	TRBJ2-1	few	TRBD1	CSARDPGQEYNEQFF	TGCAGTGCTAGAGATCCGGGACAGGAGTACAATGAGCAGTTCTTC
TRBV11-1	TRBJ2-2	NA	TRBD1	CASSWQGAVGELFF	TGTGCCAGCAGCTGGCAGGGGGCCGTCGGGGAGCTGTTTTTT